The 21 T cell receptor beta chains below all came from one sample that was sequenced in a study of shared clonotypes between healthy human individuals (dated by TCRdb to the early 2020s). The library was prepared using the immunoSEQ multiplex PCR assay. The immuneACCESS repertoire file appears here via TCRdb, limited to in-frame rearrangements. These files lack a portion of the clones; in checked studies, under half of the deficit traces to unresolved V genes, and the cause of the others is not known. The sample table contains a few million clones; only one count was recorded for around nine tenths of them. The ten largest account for over 0.12% of the sample. Source material: naive CD4+ T cells sorted from blood. Reading the label with the study, this specimen's cell subset or site is: CD45RA+ positively selected. The receptors here all came from a man in his late teens or twenties in good health.

The V and J genes are TRBV4-1 and TRBJ2-7, with 7 bases matching TRBD2. Germline loops: CDR1 MGHRA, CDR2 YSYEKL. V gave up 0 bases and J gave up 2 bases; unmatched junction bases: 10. This CDR3 region has 17 residues. The CDR3 sequence is CASSQDLRLAETYEQYF. As DNA, the CDR3 is TGCGCCAGCAGCCAAGATCTAAGACTAGCTGAAACCTACGAGCAGTACTTC.

The V gene is TRBV5-5, the J gene TRBJ2-7; tentatively, D is TRBD1 (6 bases). Trimming cost V 0 bases and J 7 bases, with 17 bases left between them. Germline loops: CDR1 SGHKS, CDR2 YYEKEE (reference sequence). The CDR3 consists of 15 residues. The CDR3: CASSLAVRTAAEQYF. The CDR3 DNA reads as TGTGCCAGCAGCTTGGCCGTGAGGACAGCTGCGGAGCAGTACTTC.

This clone came up once. The junction departs from the called germline gene at one end, perhaps through a read error. V usage is TRBV7-2 and J usage is TRBJ1-6; D ambiguous. The CDR3 covers 12 residues. Germline assignment: CDR1 SGHTA and CDR2 FQGNSA. This CDR3 is CASSRAAGPPHF. The CDR3 nucleotides read TGTGCCAGCAGTCGGGCGGCAGGTCCCCCCCACTTT.

Of note for this clone: The identical CDR3 is also encoded by other nucleotide sequences in the sample. The chain recombines TRBV10-3 with TRBJ2-3; D unresolved. The CDR3 has 13 amino acids. V gave up 4 bases and J gave up 1 base, with 6 bases separating them. Germline CDR1 and CDR2: ENHRY and SYGVKD. The CDR3, as DNA: TGTGCCATCAGTGGACGCGGCACAGATACGCAGTATTTT. It is translated as CAISGRGTDTQYF.

This clone was picked up a small number of times. The chain couples TRBV6-5 to TRBJ2-7; D perhaps matches TRBD2 (7 bases). This CDR3 is 14 amino acids long. Trimming shortened V by 5 bases and J by 4 bases, and 15 bases separated the two germline ends. The V gene's germline CDR1 is MNHEY and CDR2 SVGAGI. CDR3 sequence reads: CASSEGGRGYEQYF. The CDR3 DNA sequence: TGTGCCAGCAGTGAGGGGGGGAGGGGTTACGAGCAGTACTTC.

The chain has TRBV25-1 and TRBJ1-4, with a tentative D call TRBD1 (5 bases). The length of the CDR3 is 15 residues. CDR1 is MGHDK and CDR2 is SYGVNS in the germline V gene. Trimming stripped 4 bases from V and 8 bases from J, with 17 bases between. CDR3 protein: CASSASGTGEEKLFF. The CDR3, as DNA: TGTGCCAGCAGTGCCTCCGGGACGGGAGAGGAAAAACTGTTTTTT.

The chain has TRBV7-3 and TRBJ2-3; maybe TRBD2 (6 bases). CDR1 and CDR2 (germline): SGHTA, FQGTGA. Deletions cut 5 bases from V and 1 base from J, with 13 bases between. The CDR3 is 15 amino acids. The CDR3 loop reads CASSRTGTRTDTQYF. As DNA, the CDR3 is TGTGCCAGCAGCAGAACCGGGACTCGCACAGATACGCAGTATTTT.

This chain links TRBV18 with TRBJ1-2; 7 positions agree with TRBD1. Trimming cost V 2 bases and J 4 bases; bases outside gene matches: 7. Germline V gives CDR1 KGHSH, CDR2 LQKENI. The CDR3 length is 15 residues. The CDR3 DNA reads TGTGCCAGCTCACCAGGGACAGCTCTATTCTATGGCTACACCTTC. Its protein is CASSPGTALFYGYTF. Combining the CDR3 with reference TRBV18 and TRBJ1-2 gives the whole variable domain NAGVMQNPRHLVRRRGQEARLRCSPMKGHSHVYWYRQLPEEGLKFMVYLQKENIIDESGMPKERFSAEFPKEGPSILRIQQVVRGDSAAYFCASSPGTALFYGYTFGSGTRLTVV.

The V gene is TRBV28, the J gene TRBJ2-1; 9 nucleotides match TRBD2. The CDR3 is 16 amino acids. From germline, CDR1 is MDHEN and CDR2 SYDVKM. V lost 5 bases, J lost 6 bases, and 11 bases stayed unmatched. The CDR3 DNA sequence: TGTGCCAGCAGTCCGCGAGGTAGCGGGGGCCCCAATGAGCAGTTCTTC. Translation: CASSPRGSGGPNEQFF.

As for this clone: The identical CDR3 is also encoded by other nucleotide sequences in the sample. V usage is TRBV10-3 and J usage is TRBJ1-1, with D perhaps matching TRBD1 (6 bases). Germline CDR1 reads ENHRY; CDR2 reads SYGVKD. V gave up 2 bases and J gave up 8 bases, with 6 bases separating them. The CDR3 contains 11 residues. The CDR3 loop is CAISEGGEAFF. DNA of the CDR3: TGTGCCATCAGTGAGGGGGGCGAAGCTTTCTTT.

This clone was observed once. The V gene is TRBV6-6, the J gene TRBJ2-3; the match to TRBD1 covers 9 bases. The J segment lost 6 bases and the V segment lost 4 bases, leaving 11 bases of the junction unmatched. CDR3 length equals 16 residues. Germline CDR1 MNHNY, CDR2 SVGAGI (reference sequence). CDR3 DNA sequence: TGTGCCAGCAGTTTAACGCCGGACAGGGGCTGGGATACGCAGTATTTT. As protein: CASSLTPDRGWDTQYF.

This clone has only one observation. The chain recombines TRBV12-5 with TRBJ2-7; D call uncertain. V gave up 1 base and J gave up 0 bases, with 10 bases separating them. The CDR3 totals 15 residues. Germline CDR1 is LGHNT and CDR2 is FRNRAP. CDR3 in amino acids: CASGLEAGRSYEQYF. In DNA form, the CDR3 reads TGTGCTAGTGGTTTGGAAGCCGGCCGCTCCTACGAGCAGTACTTC. The variable domain in full, completed from reference TRBV12-5 and TRBJ2-7, reads DARVTQTPRHKVTEMGQEVTMRCQPILGHNTVFWYRQTMMQGLELLAYFRNRAPLDDSGMPKDRFSAEMPDATLATLKIQPSEPRDSAVYFCASGLEAGRSYEQYFGPGTRLTVT.

The V gene is TRBV10-3, the J gene TRBJ2-5; D ambiguous. The J call could be wrong; TRBJ2-7 is a better fit for the DNA end. The CDR3 loop spans 13 amino acids. Germline V gives CDR1 ENHRY, CDR2 SYGVKD. DNA for the CDR3: TGTGCCATCAGTGATGGATTCCAATACGAGCAGTACTTC. Its translation is CAISDGFQYEQYF.

In nucleotides, the CDR3 is TGCGCCAGCAGCCCAGGGACTAGCGGGAGTTTCGGGCAGTACTTC. Its translation: CASSPGTSGSFGQYF. The chain couples TRBV5-1 to TRBJ2-7, with 14 bases lining up with TRBD2. This CDR3 region has 15 residues. After removal of 4 bases from V and 9 bases from J, the junction contained 9 bases not matched to a gene. CDR1 SGHRS and CDR2 YFSETQ come from the germline V gene.

The chain joins TRBV5-4 to TRBJ2-5, with 10 bases identical to TRBD1. Germline V gene data show CDR1 as SGHNT and CDR2 as YYREEE (reference sequence). J was trimmed by 3 bases and V by 0 bases; bases with no gene match: 5. This CDR3 is 16 amino acids long. CDR3: CASSLGDRGKEETQYF. The CDR3 region has the DNA TGTGCCAGCAGCTTGGGGGACAGGGGAAAGGAAGAGACCCAGTACTTC.

The chain recombines TRBV11-2 with TRBJ1-1, with TRBD1 as a possible D gene (5 bases). CDR1 and CDR2 (germline): SGHAT, FQNNGV. Trimming took off 5 bases at V and 1 base at J, with 14 bases between the two ends. The CDR3 extends over 15 amino acids. The CDR3 reads CASSPPGVGNTEAFF. In nucleotides, the CDR3 is TGTGCCAGCAGCCCCCCGGGGGTGGGGAACACTGAAGCTTTCTTT. The variable domain in full, with the rest retrieved from reference TRBV11-2 and TRBJ1-1, is EAGVAQSPRYKIIEKRQSVAFWCNPISGHATLYWYQQILGQGPKLLIQFQNNGVVDDSQLPKDRFSAERLKGVDSTLKIQPAKLEDSAVYLCASSPPGVGNTEAFFGQGTRLTVV.

The genes are TRBV28 and TRBJ2-3, with 11 bases fitting TRBD1. Germline V gene lookup returns CDR1 MDHEN and CDR2 SYDVKM. With 1 base clipped from V and 5 bases from J, the junction kept 5 bases outside the gene matches. CDR3 size: 16 residues. In DNA form, the CDR3 reads TGTGCCAGCAGTTTATTGCGGACAGGGGGCAGAGATACGCAGTATTTT. It translates to CASSLLRTGGRDTQYF.

This CDR3 is CASSSPERRTQYF. The CDR3 nucleotides read TGTGCCAGCAGTTCACCCGAGCGGAGGACCCAGTACTTC. The chain is built from TRBV2 and TRBJ2-5, with D possibly being TRBD2 (5 bases). The CDR3 totals 13 residues. The V gene lost 5 bases and the J gene lost 7 bases, with 14 bases spanning the gap. Germline V gene data show CDR1 as SNHLY and CDR2 as FYNNEI. The entire variable domain, with the rest obtained from reference TRBV2 and TRBJ2-5, is as follows: EPEVTQTPSHQVTQMGQEVILRCVPISNHLYFYWYRQILGQKVEFLVSFYNNEISEKSEIFDDQFSVERPDGSNFTLKIRSTKLEDSAMYFCASSSPERRTQYFGPGTRLLVL.

This chain joins TRBV11-3 and TRBJ2-2, with D maybe TRBD2 (6 bases). Germline V gene data show CDR1 as SGHNT and CDR2 as YENEEA. Trimming stripped 1 base from V and 7 bases from J, with 7 bases between. The CDR3 sequence is 13 residues long. The CDR3: CASSLAGSGELFF. The DNA for the CDR3 is TGTGCCAGCAGCTTAGCCGGGAGCGGGGAGCTGTTTTTT. The variable domain in full, completed from reference TRBV11-3 and TRBJ2-2, reads EAGVVQSPRYKIIEKKQPVAFWCNPISGHNTLYWYLQNLGQGPELLIRYENEEAVDDSQLPKDRFSAERLKGVDSTLKIQPAELGDSAVYLCASSLAGSGELFFGEGSRLTVL.

V is TRBV9 and J is TRBJ2-5; 10 nucleotides agree with TRBD2. Unmatched junction bases numbered 6, after V lost 2 bases and J lost 2 bases. CDR3 length equals 16 residues. Germline V gene sequence: CDR1 SGDLS, CDR2 YYNGEE. In DNA form, the CDR3 reads TGTGCCAGCAGCGTTCTAGCGGGAGTGGGTCAAGAGACCCAGTACTTC. Protein: CASSVLAGVGQETQYF.

The chain joins TRBV5-6 to TRBJ2-2; D is perhaps TRBD2 (5 bases). CDR3 size: 15 residues. CDR1 and CDR2 (germline): SGHDT, YYEEEE. V was cut by 2 bases and J by 4 bases, with 12 bases left in between. Here the CDR3 reads CASSFGETITGELFF. For the CDR3, the DNA is TGTGCCAGCAGCTTCGGGGAAACAATCACCGGGGAGCTGTTTTTT. Variable domain in full (rest from reference TRBV5-6 and TRBJ2-2): DAGVTQSPTHLIKTRGQQVTLRCSPKSGHDTVSWYQQALGQGPQFIFQYYEEEERQRGNFPDRFSGHQFPNYSSELNVNALLLGDSALYLCASSFGETITGELFFGEGSRLTVL.